This T cell receptor (beta chain) was found in a study of CD4 T cells in relation to SARS-CoV-2 and coronaviruses. Study results and limitations: In 55% to 75% of donors, memory CD4+ clonotypes crossrecognized SARS-CoV-2 and at least one common cold coronavirus spike.

Points on this clone: Its antigen is still unknown.

The length of the CDR3 is 19 residues. The junction had 17 bases not matched to a gene; V was cut back by 0 bases and J by 4 bases. CDR1 is LGHNA, CDR2 YNFKEQ, per germline. Before the COVID-19 pandemic, during about 2010-2018, CD4+ T cells were taken from unexposed donors. Sequenced by immunoSEQ multiplex PCR; TCRdb stores in-frame clones only, minus some. The sample consists of roughly 71,000 clones, approximately 87% of them appearing once. Sequencing input: memory CD4+ T cells from PBMCs. The receptor comes from a human donor in good health. J is TRBJ2-5 and V is TRBV4-2; 7 nucleotides align to TRBD1. This chain's CDR3 is CASSQERKITGEKGETQYF. The CDR3 DNA reads as TGTGCCAGCAGCCAAGAAAGGAAGATCACAGGGGAGAAGGGAGAGACCCAGTACTTC.